Reported below is one T cell receptor (beta chain). This CDR3 contains 15 residues. Per germline, CDR1 SGHRS and CDR2 YFSETQ. V was pared by 1 base and J by 4 bases, with 6 bases of the junction left unmatched. Sequencing used immunoSEQ multiplex PCR; TCRdb keeps in-frame clones, though not all of them. The table includes about 120,000 clones, over 75% detected once. The data are from a study of T cell responses to AZD1222 COVID-19 vaccine. This chain connects TRBV5-1 to TRBJ1-1; TRBD1 aligns across 8 bases. The receptor was derived from an adult in good health. Sequences were derived from peripheral blood, sampled on day 0 of AZD1222 vaccination. Here the CDR3 reads CASSLRAGGGTEAFF. In nucleotides, the CDR3 is TGCGCCAGCAGCTTGCGGGCAGGGGGCGGCACTGAAGCTTTCTTT.